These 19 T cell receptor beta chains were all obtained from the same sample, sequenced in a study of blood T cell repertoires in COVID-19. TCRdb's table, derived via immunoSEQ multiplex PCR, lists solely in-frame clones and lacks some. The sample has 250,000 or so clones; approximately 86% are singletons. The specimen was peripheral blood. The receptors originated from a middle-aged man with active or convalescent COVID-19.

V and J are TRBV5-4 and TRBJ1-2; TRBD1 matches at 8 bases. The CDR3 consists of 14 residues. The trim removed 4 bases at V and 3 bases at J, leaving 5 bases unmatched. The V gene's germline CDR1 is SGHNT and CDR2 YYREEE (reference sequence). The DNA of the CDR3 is TGTGCCAGCAGCACGGACAGGGTTGACTATGGCTACACCTTC. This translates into CASSTDRVDYGYTF.

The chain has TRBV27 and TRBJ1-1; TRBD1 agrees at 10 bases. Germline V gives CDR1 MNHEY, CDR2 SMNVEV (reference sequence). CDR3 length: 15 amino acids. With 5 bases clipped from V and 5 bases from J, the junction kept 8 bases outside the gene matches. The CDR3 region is CASSPRWTGGTEAFF. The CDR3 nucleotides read TGTGCCAGCAGTCCCCGCTGGACAGGGGGGACTGAAGCTTTCTTT.

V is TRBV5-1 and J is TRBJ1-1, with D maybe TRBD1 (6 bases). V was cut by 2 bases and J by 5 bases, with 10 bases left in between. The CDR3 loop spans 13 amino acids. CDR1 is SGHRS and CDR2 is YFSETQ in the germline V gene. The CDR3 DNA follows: TGCGCCAGCAGCTTTGGGGACACTACTGAAGCTTTCTTT. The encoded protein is CASSFGDTTEAFF.

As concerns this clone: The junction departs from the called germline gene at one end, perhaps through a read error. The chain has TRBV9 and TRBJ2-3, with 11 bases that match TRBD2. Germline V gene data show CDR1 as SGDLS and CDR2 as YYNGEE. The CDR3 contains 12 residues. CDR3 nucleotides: TGTGCCAGCAGCGCTGGGGGACTAGCGGCCACTTTT. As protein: CASSAGGLAATF.

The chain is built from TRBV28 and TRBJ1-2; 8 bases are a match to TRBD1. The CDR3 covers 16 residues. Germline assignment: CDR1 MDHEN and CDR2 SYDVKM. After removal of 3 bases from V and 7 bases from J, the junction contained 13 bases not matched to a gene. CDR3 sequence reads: CASSFNGDRGARGYTF. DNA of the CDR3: TGTGCCAGCAGTTTTAACGGCGACAGGGGAGCGCGTGGCTACACCTTC.

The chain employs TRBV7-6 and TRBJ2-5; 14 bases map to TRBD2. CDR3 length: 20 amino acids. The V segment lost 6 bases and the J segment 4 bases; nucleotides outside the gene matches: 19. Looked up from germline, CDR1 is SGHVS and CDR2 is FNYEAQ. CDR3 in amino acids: CASSPIGPGTSGSGSETQYF. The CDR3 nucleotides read TGTGCCAGCAGTCCCATAGGCCCCGGGACTAGCGGGAGTGGTTCAGAGACCCAGTACTTC. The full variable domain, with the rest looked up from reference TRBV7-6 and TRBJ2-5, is GAGVSQSPRYKVTKRGQDVALRCDPISGHVSLYWYRQALGQGPEFLTYFNYEAQQDKSGLPNDRFSAERPEGSISTLTIQRTEQRDSAMYRCASSPIGPGTSGSGSETQYFGPGTRLLVL.

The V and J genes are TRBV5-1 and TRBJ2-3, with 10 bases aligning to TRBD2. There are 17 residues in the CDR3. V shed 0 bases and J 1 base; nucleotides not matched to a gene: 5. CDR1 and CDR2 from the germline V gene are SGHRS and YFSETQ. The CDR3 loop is CASSLGLLAGRTDTQYF. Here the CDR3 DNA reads TGCGCCAGCAGCTTGGGATTACTAGCGGGGCGCACAGATACGCAGTATTTT.

CDR3 nucleotides: TGTGCCAATGAAGACAGGGGGCGGCGCGCTTTCTTT. This encodes CANEDRGRRAFF. V usage is TRBV2 and J usage is TRBJ1-1; 10 bases are shared with TRBD1. V shed 10 bases and J 11 bases; nucleotides not matched to a gene: 10. Germline values: CDR1 SNHLY, CDR2 FYNNEI. The CDR3 runs 12 residues.

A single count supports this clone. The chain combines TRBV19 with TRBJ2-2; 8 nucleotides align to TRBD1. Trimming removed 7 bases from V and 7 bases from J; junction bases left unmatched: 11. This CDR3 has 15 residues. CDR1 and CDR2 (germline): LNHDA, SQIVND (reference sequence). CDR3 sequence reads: CASNPWQGAIGELFF. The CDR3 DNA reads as TGTGCCAGTAACCCCTGGCAGGGGGCAATCGGGGAGCTGTTTTTT.

The CDR3 DNA reads TGTGCCAGCAGCTTATCAGGCGTAGGGGAAAACATTCAGTACTTC. Encoded protein: CASSLSGVGENIQYF. J is TRBJ2-4 and V is TRBV7-3, with a tentative D call TRBD1 (5 bases). From germline, CDR1 is SGHTA and CDR2 FQGTGA. The CDR3 sequence is 15 residues long. V was clipped by 2 bases and J by 5 bases, with 13 bases between them.

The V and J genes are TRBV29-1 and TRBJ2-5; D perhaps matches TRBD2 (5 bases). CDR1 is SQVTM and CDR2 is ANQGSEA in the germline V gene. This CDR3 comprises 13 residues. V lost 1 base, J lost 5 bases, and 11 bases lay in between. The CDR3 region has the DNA TGCAGCGTTGAAGTAAATCGAGGGGAGACCCAGTACTTC. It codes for CSVEVNRGETQYF. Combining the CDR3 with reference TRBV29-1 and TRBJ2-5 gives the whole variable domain SAVISQKPSRDICQRGTSLTIQCQVDSQVTMMFWYRQQPGQSLTLIATANQGSEATYESGFVIDKFPISRPNLTFSTLTVSNMSPEDSSIYLCSVEVNRGETQYFGPGTRLLVL.

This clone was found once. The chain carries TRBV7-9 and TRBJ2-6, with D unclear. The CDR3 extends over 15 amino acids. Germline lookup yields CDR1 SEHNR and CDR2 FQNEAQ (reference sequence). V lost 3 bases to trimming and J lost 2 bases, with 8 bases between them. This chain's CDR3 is CASSLVAAGANVLTF. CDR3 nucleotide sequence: TGTGCCAGCAGCTTGGTGGCAGCTGGGGCCAACGTCCTGACTTTC.

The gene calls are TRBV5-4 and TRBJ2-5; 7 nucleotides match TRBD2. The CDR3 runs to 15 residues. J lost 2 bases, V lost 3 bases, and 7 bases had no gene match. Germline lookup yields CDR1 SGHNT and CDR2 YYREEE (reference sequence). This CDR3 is CASSSPRGEQETQYF. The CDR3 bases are TGTGCCAGCAGCTCCCCCCGGGGGGAACAAGAGACCCAGTACTTC.

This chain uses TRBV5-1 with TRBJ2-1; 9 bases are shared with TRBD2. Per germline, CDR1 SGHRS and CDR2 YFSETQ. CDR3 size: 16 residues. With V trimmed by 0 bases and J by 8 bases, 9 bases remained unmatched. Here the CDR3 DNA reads TGCGCCAGCAGCTTGGGACTAGCGGAATTGGGGTATGAGCAGTTCTTC. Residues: CASSLGLAELGYEQFF.

CDR3 loop: CASSLGGGETQYF. As DNA, the CDR3 is TGTGCCAGCAGCTTAGGGGGCGGAGAGACCCAGTACTTC. The chain joins TRBV11-3 to TRBJ2-5, with D possibly matching TRBD1 (5 bases). CDR3 length: 13 residues. Between the trimmed V and J ends, which lost 1 base and 4 bases, there was a span of 7 bases. The germline gives CDR1 SGHNT, CDR2 YENEEA.

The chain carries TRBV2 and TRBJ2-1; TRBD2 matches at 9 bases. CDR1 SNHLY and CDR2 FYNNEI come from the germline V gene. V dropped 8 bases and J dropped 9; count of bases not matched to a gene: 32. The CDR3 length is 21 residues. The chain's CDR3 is CASRPPKTVSTSGDVTGEQFF. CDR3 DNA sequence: TGTGCCAGCCGACCCCCCAAAACAGTTTCGACTAGCGGTGATGTAACGGGTGAGCAGTTCTTC.

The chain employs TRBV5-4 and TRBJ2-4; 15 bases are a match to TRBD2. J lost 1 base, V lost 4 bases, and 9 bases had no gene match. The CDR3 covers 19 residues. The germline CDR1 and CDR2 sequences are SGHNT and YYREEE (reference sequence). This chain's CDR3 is CASSAGLAGGRAAKNIQYF. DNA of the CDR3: TGTGCCAGCAGCGCCGGACTAGCGGGAGGGCGTGCGGCCAAAAACATTCAGTACTTC.

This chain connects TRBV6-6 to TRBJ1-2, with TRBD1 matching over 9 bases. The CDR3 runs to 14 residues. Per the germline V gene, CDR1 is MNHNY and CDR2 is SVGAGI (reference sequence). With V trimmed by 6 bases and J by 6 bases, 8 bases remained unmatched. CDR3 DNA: TGTGCCAGCAGGTATCCCGGGACAGGGAATGGCTACACCTTC. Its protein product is CASRYPGTGNGYTF.

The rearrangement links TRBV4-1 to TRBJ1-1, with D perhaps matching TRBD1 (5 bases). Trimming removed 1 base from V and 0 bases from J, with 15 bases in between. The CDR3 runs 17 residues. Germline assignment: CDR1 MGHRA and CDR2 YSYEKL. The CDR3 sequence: CASSQGSLRQLNTEAFF. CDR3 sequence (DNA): TGCGCCAGCAGCCAAGGGTCGCTCCGACAGCTGAACACTGAAGCTTTCTTT.